This T cell receptor (beta chain) was documented in a study of cytomegalovirus exposure and HLA in healthy donors. With 60 Vbeta and 13 Jbeta primers, the PCR was carried out. TCRdb's table, derived via immunoSEQ multiplex PCR, lists solely in-frame clones and lacks some. The profile covers 150,000 to 200,000 clones, with approximately 86% appearing a single time and approximately 1.5% taken by the ten largest. In germline, CDR1 is SGHRS, CDR2 YFSETQ. The CDR3 sequence is 14 residues long. Study observations and caveats: In a later analysis, HLA-associated beta chains showed higher expansion and lower generation probabilities than comparable chains.

A single count supports this clone. Its cognate antigen is unknown. Specimen: PBMCs. The V and J genes are TRBV5-1 and TRBJ2-5, with a possible D match to TRBD1 (6 bases). TRBJ2-7 matches the DNA end more closely, so the J call is doubtful. The clonotype comes from a woman aged 18-30 years in good health and CMV-seronegative. CDR3 sequence (DNA): TGCGCCAGCAGCTTCACACAGGGCTCCTACGAGCAGTACTTC. This encodes CASSFTQGSYEQYF.